The clone carrying this TCR beta chain appeared a few times. The germline V gene encodes CDR1 SEHNR and CDR2 FQNEAQ (reference sequence). Trimming left V 5 bases short and J 0 bases short, with 13 bases between. There are 15 residues in the CDR3. This entry comes from a study of T-cell memory formation after mild COVID-19. Each CDR3 protein is one row after TCRdb ran MiXCR on the 5' RACE reads. The sample holds about 100,000 distinct CDR3 sequences; around 10% are singletons and the top ten take roughly two fifths. The clonotype was recovered from a young man who had mild COVID-19 (a few samples of this study predate the infection). Cell type and time point are not known. Sequenced: PBMCs or a T cell subset sorted from them (not recorded which). The chain uses TRBV7-9 and TRBJ1-2; D gene uncertain. CDR3 in DNA: TGTGCCAGCAGCCTCCGAGGGATAGCTAACTATGGCTACACCTTC. This translates into CASSLRGIANYGYTF.